The 9 T cell receptor beta chains listed next were all sequenced from one sample in a study of OX40 agonist ivuxolimab in advanced cancers. Library preparation used the immunoSEQ multiplex PCR assay. TCRdb took over this immuneACCESS table, retaining in-frame rearrangements with V and J assigned. Such tables are incomplete; in checked studies, under half of the missing clones stem from an unresolved V gene, and the remainder is unexplained. The sample yields more than 65,000 clones; around 93% were counted once. About 1% of the sample is held by the ten biggest clonotypes. Here the sequenced sample was CD4+ or CD8+ T cells sorted from blood, taken in a trial of the OX40 agonist ivuxolimab. These receptors came from an adult with an advanced solid tumor such as melanoma, head and neck, liver or kidney cancer.

The gene calls are TRBV9 and TRBJ1-4; D may be TRBD1 (6 bases). V was cut by 0 bases and J by 6 bases, with 9 bases left in between. The CDR3 contains 14 residues. Germline CDR1 SGDLS, CDR2 YYNGEE. The chain's CDR3 is CASSVGSGDEKLFF. The CDR3 region has the DNA TGTGCCAGCAGCGTAGGCTCAGGGGATGAAAAACTGTTTTTT.

The chain recombines TRBV18 with TRBJ1-2; TRBD1 might be the D (5 bases). The germline gives CDR1 KGHSH, CDR2 LQKENI. The V end lost 0 bases, the J end lost 7 bases, and 9 bases lay between the germline ends. This CDR3 is built from 13 residues. The CDR3 DNA follows: TGTGCCAGCTCACCACCGACAGAAGGTGGCTACACCTTC. Protein product: CASSPPTEGGYTF.

This chain links TRBV18 with TRBJ2-3, with no clear D. The germline V and J ends were trimmed by 0 bases and 5 bases, with 12 bases remaining between them. Germline V gives CDR1 KGHSH, CDR2 LQKENI. The CDR3 spans 15 residues. The CDR3 protein is CASSPPAVGIDTQYF. In nucleotides, the CDR3 is TGTGCCAGCTCACCACCTGCGGTAGGCATAGATACGCAGTATTTT.

The genes are TRBV6-1 and TRBJ2-3; D possibly uses TRBD1 or TRBD2 (5 bases each). V was clipped by 8 bases and J by 0 bases, with 12 bases between them. The CDR3 covers 14 residues. The V gene's germline CDR1 is MNHNS and CDR2 SASEGT. CDR3 residues: CASGRDLSTDTQYF. The DNA for the CDR3 is TGTGCCAGCGGACGGGACCTAAGCACAGATACGCAGTATTTT.

The chain is built from TRBV5-1 and TRBJ2-5; TRBD2 matches at 9 bases. From germline, CDR1 is SGHRS and CDR2 YFSETQ. The CDR3 extends over 17 amino acids. Trimming cost V 3 bases and J 6 bases; bases outside gene matches: 15. CDR3 in DNA: TGCGCCAGCAGCTCCCCTAGCGGGAAAACGTCCGGGCAGACCCAGTACTTC. Translating gives CASSSPSGKTSGQTQYF. Full variable domain (outside the CDR3, taken from reference TRBV5-1 and TRBJ2-5): KAGVTQTPRYLIKTRGQQVTLSCSPISGHRSVSWYQQTPGQGLQFLFEYFSETQRNKGNFPGRFSGRQFSNSRSEMNVSTLELGDSALYLCASSSPSGKTSGQTQYFGPGTRLLVL.

The chain recombines TRBV4-1 with TRBJ1-1, with D hard to call. Germline loops: CDR1 MGHRA, CDR2 YSYEKL. The CDR3 is 14 amino acids. The V end lost 3 bases, the J end lost 3 bases, and 11 bases lay between the germline ends. CDR3 residues: CASSQSARDTEAFF. CDR3 nucleotides: TGCGCCAGCAGCCAGAGCGCCCGAGACACTGAAGCTTTCTTT.

The chain is built from TRBV5-1 and TRBJ2-7, with 7 bases fitting TRBD1. Per the germline V gene, CDR1 is SGHRS and CDR2 is YFSETQ. The J segment lost 3 bases and the V segment lost 4 bases, leaving 4 bases of the junction unmatched. The CDR3 totals 13 residues. The CDR3 region is CASSAQGVYEQYF. The CDR3 DNA reads as TGCGCCAGCAGCGCTCAGGGGGTCTACGAGCAGTACTTC.

To note about this clone: One junction end does not reproduce the germline sequence, and a read error may be involved. This chain joins TRBV19 and TRBJ2-5; 12 bases match TRBD1. Per the germline V gene, CDR1 is LNHDA and CDR2 is SQIVND (reference sequence). This CDR3 comprises 16 residues. The CDR3 loop reads CVSSILGQGAKETQYF. The CDR3 DNA follows: TGTGTCAGTAGTATTTTGGGACAGGGGGCTAAGGAGACCCAGTACTTC.

The chain couples TRBV9 to TRBJ2-5; 10 positions match TRBD2. CDR3 length equals 22 residues. Trimming at V came to 4 bases and at J to 0 bases, leaving 24 bases not matched to a gene. Germline CDR1 SGDLS, CDR2 YYNGEE. The CDR3 coding sequence is TGTGCCAGCAGCCTGCGAGCCTCCGGTGGTAGCGGGGGGAAAATTTACCAAGAGACCCAGTACTTC. It translates to CASSLRASGGSGGKIYQETQYF. The variable domain in full, completed from reference TRBV9 and TRBJ2-5, reads DSGVTQTPKHLITATGQRVTLRCSPRSGDLSVYWYQQSLDQGLQFLIQYYNGEERAKGNILERFSAQQFPDLHSELNLSSLELGDSALYFCASSLRASGGSGGKIYQETQYFGPGTRLLVL.